The present T cell receptor beta chain was sequenced within a study of blood T cell repertoires in COVID-19. Study processing details: Estimated nucleated cell counts came from reference gene primer amplification. Clones were read by immunoSEQ multiplex PCR, and TCRdb kept only the in-frame ones, dropping some. Clone size and V and J calls were adopted from that table, with D and trimming inferred from the DNA. The repertoire includes under 200,000 clones, 88% of them detected once, and 5% to 6.5% sits in the top ten. The germline gives CDR1 MNHEY, CDR2 SVGAGI. Trimming took off 2 bases at V and 8 bases at J, with 10 bases between the two ends. This CDR3 comprises 13 residues.

V usage is TRBV6-5 and J usage is TRBJ2-1; the D gene is possibly TRBD2 (5 bases). This TCR came from a middle-aged man with active or convalescent COVID-19. Material: peripheral blood. CDR3: CASSYRMGDEQFF. The CDR3 nucleotides read TGTGCCAGCAGTTACCGGATGGGAGATGAGCAGTTCTTC.